The clone carrying this TCR beta chain was detected a few times. The data are from a study of identical twins. Germline CDR1 LGHNA, CDR2 YSLEER. This CDR3 region has 11 residues. Trimming took off 5 bases at V and 6 bases at J, with 8 bases between the two ends. MiXCR, applied by TCRdb to the 5' RACE reads, yields one record per CDR3 protein. The table includes a few hundred thousand distinct CDR3 sequences, 7.5% to 9.5% detected once. The sample also formed part of further work on yellow fever vaccine responses in identical twins.

This chain connects TRBV4-3 to TRBJ2-7; D is unresolved. The TCR sequence derives from a woman in her late teens or twenties in good health. The sequencing sample was made of CD8+ T cells sorted from blood. The CDR3 DNA sequence: TGCGCCAGCAGCTTCCCCCGCGAGCAGTACTTC. Its translation is CASSFPREQYF.